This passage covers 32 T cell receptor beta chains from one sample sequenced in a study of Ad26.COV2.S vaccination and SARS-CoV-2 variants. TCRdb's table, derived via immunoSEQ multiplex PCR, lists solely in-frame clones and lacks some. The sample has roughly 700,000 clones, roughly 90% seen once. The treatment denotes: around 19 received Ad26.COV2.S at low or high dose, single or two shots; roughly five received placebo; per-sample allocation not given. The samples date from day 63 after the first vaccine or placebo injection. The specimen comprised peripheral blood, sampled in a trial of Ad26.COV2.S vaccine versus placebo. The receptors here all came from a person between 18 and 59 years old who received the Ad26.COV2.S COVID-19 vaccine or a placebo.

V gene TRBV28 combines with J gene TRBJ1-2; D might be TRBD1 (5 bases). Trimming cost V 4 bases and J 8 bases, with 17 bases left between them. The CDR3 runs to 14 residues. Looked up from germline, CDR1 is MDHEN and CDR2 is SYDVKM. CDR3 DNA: TGTGCCAGCAGTTCAGAGGCTCAGGGAAACGGCTACACCTTC. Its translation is CASSSEAQGNGYTF.

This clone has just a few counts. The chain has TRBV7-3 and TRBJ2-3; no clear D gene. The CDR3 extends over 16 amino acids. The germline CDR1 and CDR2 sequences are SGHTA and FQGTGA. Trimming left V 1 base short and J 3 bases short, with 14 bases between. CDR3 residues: CASSLNLGSSTDTQYF. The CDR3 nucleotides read TGTGCCAGCAGCTTAAACCTGGGTTCTTCGACAGATACGCAGTATTTT.

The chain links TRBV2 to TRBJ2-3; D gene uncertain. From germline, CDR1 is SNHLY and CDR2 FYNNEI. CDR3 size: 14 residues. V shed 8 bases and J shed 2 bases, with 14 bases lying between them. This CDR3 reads CASAEQTSTDTQYF. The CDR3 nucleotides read TGTGCCAGCGCAGAGCAGACGTCCACAGATACGCAGTATTTT. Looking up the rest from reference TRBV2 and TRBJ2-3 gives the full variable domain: EPEVTQTPSHQVTQMGQEVILRCVPISNHLYFYWYRQILGQKVEFLVSFYNNEISEKSEIFDDQFSVERPDGSNFTLKIRSTKLEDSAMYFCASAEQTSTDTQYFGPGTRLTVL.

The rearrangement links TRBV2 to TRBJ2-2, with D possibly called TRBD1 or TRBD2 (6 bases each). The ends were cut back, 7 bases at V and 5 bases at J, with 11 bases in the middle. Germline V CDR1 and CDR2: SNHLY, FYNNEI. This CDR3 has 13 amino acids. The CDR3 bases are TGTGCCAGCAATAGAGGGGGGACCGGGGAGCTGTTTTTT. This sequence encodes CASNRGGTGELFF.

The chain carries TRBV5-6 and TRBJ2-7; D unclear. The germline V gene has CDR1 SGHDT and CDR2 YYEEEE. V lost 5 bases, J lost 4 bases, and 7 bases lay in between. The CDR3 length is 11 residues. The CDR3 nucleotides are TGTGCCAGCAGTCGTGCGTACGAGCAGTACTTC. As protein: CASSRAYEQYF.

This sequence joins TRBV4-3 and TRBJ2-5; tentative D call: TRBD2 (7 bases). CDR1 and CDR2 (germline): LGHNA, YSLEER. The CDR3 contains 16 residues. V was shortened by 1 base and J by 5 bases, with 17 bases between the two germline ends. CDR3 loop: CASSQVGGGLGETQYF. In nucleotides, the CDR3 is TGCGCCAGCAGCCAAGTGGGCGGGGGCCTTGGTGAGACCCAGTACTTC.

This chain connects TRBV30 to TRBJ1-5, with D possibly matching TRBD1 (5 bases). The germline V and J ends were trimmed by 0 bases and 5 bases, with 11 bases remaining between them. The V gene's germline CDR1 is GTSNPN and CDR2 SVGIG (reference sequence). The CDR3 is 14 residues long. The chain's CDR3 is CAWSVGGVDQPQHF. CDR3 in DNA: TGTGCCTGGAGTGTAGGAGGGGTGGATCAGCCCCAGCATTTT.

CDR3 sequence reads: CASSTGQRNIQYF. The CDR3 DNA follows: TGTGCCAGTAGTACGGGTCAAAGGAACATTCAGTACTTC. The rearrangement uses TRBV19 and TRBJ2-4; no clear D gene. The length of the CDR3 is 13 residues. Trimming took 4 bases from V and 7 from J, leaving 11 bases between them. Germline CDR1 LNHDA, CDR2 SQIVND (reference sequence). Variable domain in full (rest from reference TRBV19 and TRBJ2-4): DGGITQSPKYLFRKEGQNVTLSCEQNLNHDAMYWYRQDPGQGLRLIYYSQIVNDFQKGDIAEGYSVSREKKESFPLTVTSAQKNPTAFYLCASSTGQRNIQYFGAGTRLSVL.

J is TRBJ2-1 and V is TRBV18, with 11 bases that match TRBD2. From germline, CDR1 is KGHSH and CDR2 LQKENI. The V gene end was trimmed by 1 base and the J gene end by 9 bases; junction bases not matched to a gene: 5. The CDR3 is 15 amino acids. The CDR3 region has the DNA TGTGCCAGCTCACCACTAGCGGGAGGGAGTGGTGAGCAGTTCTTC. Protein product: CASSPLAGGSGEQFF.

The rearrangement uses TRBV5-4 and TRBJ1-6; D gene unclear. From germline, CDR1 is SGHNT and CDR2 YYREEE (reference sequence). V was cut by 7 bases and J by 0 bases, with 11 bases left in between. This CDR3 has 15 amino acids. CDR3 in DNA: TGTGCCAGCGGACGTTTTAGCTCCTATAATTCACCCCTCCACTTT. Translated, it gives CASGRFSSYNSPLHF.

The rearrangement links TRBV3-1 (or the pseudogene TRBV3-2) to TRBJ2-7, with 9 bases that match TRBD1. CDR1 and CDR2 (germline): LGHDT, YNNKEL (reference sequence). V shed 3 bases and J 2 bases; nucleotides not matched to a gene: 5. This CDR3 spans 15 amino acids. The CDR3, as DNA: TGTGCCAGCAGCCAGTGGACAGGGGCGGCCTACGAGCAGTACTTC. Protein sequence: CASSQWTGAAYEQYF.

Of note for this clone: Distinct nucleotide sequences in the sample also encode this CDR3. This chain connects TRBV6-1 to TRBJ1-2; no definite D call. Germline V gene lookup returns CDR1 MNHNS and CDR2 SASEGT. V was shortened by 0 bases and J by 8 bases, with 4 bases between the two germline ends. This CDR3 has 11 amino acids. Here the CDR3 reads CASSEAGGYTF. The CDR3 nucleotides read TGTGCCAGCAGTGAAGCGGGCGGCTACACCTTC.

CDR3 residues: CASSQTGLTDTQYF. The CDR3 DNA reads TGCGCCAGCAGCCAAACGGGGCTGACAGATACGCAGTATTTT. The chain links TRBV4-1 to TRBJ2-3; D assignment may be TRBD1 or TRBD2 (5 bases each). The CDR3 is made up of 14 amino acids. Germline-derived CDR1 and CDR2 are MGHRA and YSYEKL. Trimming shortened V by 2 bases and J by 3 bases, and 9 bases separated the two germline ends.

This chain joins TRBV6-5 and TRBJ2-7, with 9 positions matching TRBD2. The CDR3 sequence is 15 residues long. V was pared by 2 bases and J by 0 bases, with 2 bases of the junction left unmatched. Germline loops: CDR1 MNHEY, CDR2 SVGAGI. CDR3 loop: CASSYGAGGSYEQYF. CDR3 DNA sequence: TGTGCCAGCAGTTACGGAGCGGGGGGCTCCTACGAGCAGTACTTC.

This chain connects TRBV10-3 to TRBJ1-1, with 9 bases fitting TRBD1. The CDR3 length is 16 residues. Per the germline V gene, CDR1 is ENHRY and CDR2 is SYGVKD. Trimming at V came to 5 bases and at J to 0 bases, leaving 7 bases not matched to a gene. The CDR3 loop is CAISSPGTGLNTEAFF. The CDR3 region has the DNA TGTGCCATCAGTTCTCCCGGGACAGGGCTGAACACTGAAGCTTTCTTT.

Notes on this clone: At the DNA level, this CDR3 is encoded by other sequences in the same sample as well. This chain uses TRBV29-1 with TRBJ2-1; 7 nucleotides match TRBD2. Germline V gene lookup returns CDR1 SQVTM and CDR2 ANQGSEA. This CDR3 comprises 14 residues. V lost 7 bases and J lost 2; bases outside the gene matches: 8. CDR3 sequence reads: CSAGTSDPYNEQFF. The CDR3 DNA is TGCAGCGCCGGAACTAGCGACCCCTACAATGAGCAGTTCTTC.

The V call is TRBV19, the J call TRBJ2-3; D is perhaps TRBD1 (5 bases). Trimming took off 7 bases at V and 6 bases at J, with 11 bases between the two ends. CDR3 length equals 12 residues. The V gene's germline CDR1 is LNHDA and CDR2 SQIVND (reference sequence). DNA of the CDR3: TGTGCCAGTACCTTCAAGGGGGATACGCAGTATTTT. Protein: CASTFKGDTQYF.

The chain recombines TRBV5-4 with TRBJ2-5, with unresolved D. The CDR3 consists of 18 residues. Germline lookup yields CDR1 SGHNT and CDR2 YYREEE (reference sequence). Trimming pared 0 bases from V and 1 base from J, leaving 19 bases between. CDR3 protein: CASSLDGLPRTTQETQYF. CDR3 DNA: TGTGCCAGCAGCTTGGATGGCCTCCCTAGGACGACCCAAGAGACCCAGTACTTC.

CDR3 residues: CASSGPTEGQPQHF. The DNA for the CDR3 is TGTGCCAGCAGTGGGCCGACAGAGGGACAGCCCCAGCATTTT. The V call is TRBV2, the J call TRBJ1-5; D possibly corresponds to TRBD1 (5 bases). Deletions cut 4 bases from V and 7 bases from J, with 14 bases between. Germline CDR1 and CDR2: SNHLY and FYNNEI. The CDR3 length is 14 residues.

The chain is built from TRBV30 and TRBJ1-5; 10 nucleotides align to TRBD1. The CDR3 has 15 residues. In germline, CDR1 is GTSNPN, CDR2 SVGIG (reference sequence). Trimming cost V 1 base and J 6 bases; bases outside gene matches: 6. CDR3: CAWSEDRGGGQPQHF. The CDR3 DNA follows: TGTGCCTGGAGTGAGGACAGGGGGGGAGGTCAGCCCCAGCATTTT.

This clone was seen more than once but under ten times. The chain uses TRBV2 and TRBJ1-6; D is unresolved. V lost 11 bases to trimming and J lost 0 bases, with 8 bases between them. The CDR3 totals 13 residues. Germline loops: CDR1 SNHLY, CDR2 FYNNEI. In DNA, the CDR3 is TGTGCCTGCCAGAGCTCCTATAATTCACCCCTCCACTTT. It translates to CACQSSYNSPLHF.

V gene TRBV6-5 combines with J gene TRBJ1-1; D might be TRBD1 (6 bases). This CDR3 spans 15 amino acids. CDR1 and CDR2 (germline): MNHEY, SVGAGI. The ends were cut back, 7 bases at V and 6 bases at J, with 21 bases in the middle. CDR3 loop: CASTRGGVMGPEAFF. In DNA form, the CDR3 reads TGTGCCAGCACTAGAGGGGGGGTTATGGGGCCTGAAGCTTTCTTT.

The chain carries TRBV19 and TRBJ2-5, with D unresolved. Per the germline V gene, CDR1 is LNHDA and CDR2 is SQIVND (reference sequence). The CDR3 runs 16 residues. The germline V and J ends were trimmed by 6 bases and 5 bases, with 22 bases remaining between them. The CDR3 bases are TGTGCCAGTAGCATATTTGGGGTTGAGGTTTCGGAGACCCAGTACTTC. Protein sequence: CASSIFGVEVSETQYF.

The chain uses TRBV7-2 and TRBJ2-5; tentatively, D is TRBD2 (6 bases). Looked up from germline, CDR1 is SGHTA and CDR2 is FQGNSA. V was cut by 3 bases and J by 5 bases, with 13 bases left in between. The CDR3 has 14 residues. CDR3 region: CASSFTGRWETQYF. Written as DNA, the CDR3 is TGTGCCAGCAGCTTCACGGGGAGGTGGGAGACCCAGTACTTC.

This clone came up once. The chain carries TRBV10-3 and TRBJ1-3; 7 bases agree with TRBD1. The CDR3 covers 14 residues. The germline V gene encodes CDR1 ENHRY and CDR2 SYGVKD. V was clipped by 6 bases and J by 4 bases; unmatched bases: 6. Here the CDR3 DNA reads TGTGCCATCAGCTCCGACAGGGTCGGAAACACCATATATTTT. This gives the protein CAISSDRVGNTIYF.

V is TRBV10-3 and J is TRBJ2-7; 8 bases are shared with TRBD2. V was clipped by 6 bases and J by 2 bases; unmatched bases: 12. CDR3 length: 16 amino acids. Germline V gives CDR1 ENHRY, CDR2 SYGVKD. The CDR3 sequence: CAISATGGREAYEQYF. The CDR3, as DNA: TGTGCCATCAGCGCTACGGGGGGGCGCGAGGCCTACGAGCAGTACTTC.

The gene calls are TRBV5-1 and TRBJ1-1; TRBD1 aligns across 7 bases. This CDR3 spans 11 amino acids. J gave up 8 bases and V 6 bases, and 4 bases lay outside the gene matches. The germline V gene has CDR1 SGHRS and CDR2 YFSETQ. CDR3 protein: CASTGQAEAFF. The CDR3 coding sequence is TGCGCCAGCACTGGACAGGCAGAAGCTTTCTTT.

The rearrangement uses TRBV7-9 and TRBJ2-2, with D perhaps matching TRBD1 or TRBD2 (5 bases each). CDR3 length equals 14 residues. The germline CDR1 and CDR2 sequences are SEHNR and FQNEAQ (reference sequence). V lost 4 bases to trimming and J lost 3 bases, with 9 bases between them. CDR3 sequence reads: CASSSGTYTGELFF. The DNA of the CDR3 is TGTGCCAGCAGCTCCGGGACCTACACCGGGGAGCTGTTTTTT.

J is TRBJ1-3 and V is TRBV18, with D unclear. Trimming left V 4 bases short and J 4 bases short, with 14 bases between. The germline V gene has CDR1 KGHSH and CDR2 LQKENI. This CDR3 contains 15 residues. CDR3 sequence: CASSQVDSPGNTIYF. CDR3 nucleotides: TGTGCCAGCTCACAAGTGGATTCGCCGGGAAACACCATATATTTT.

The CDR3 nucleotides read TGTGCCAGTAGTAAAACAGGGGGCATTGCCTATGTAGACTACACCTTC. Encoded protein: CASSKTGGIAYVDYTF. The chain joins TRBV19 to TRBJ1-2; 9 bases align to TRBD1. The germline V gene has CDR1 LNHDA and CDR2 SQIVND (reference sequence). The CDR3 is made up of 16 amino acids. The J segment lost 10 bases and the V segment lost 4 bases, leaving 16 bases of the junction unmatched.

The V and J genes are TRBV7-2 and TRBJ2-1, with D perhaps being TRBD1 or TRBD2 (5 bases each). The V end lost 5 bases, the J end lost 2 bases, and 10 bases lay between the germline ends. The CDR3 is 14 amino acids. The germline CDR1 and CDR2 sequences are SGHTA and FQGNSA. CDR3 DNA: TGTGCCAGCAGCCGGGACCTGACCTACAATGAGCAGTTCTTC. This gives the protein CASSRDLTYNEQFF.

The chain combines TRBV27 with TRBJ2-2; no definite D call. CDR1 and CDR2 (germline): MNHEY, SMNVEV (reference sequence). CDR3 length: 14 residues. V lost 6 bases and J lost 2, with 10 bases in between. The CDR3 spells CASRGATNTGELFF. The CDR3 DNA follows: TGTGCCAGCAGAGGCGCGACCAACACCGGGGAGCTGTTTTTT.